This entry lists 10 T cell receptor beta chains sequenced from one sample in a study of blood T cell repertoires in COVID-19. The table came from immunoSEQ multiplex PCR; TCRdb's copy has only in-frame clones and leaves some out. The table includes tens of thousands of clones, 85% detected once. The sequenced material came from peripheral blood. These receptors came from a woman aged 70-85 years with acute or convalescent COVID-19.

This chain connects TRBV18 to TRBJ2-2; weak D call: TRBD2 (5 bases). Germline values: CDR1 KGHSH, CDR2 LQKENI. This CDR3 is built from 14 residues. The V end was cut by 6 bases, the J end by 7 bases, with 15 bases between. The CDR3 loop is CASSTTGNGGELFF. CDR3 DNA sequence: TGTGCCAGCTCGACCACGGGGAACGGCGGGGAGCTGTTTTTT. The full variable domain, its missing parts supplied by reference TRBV18 and TRBJ2-2, is NAGVMQNPRHLVRRRGQEARLRCSPMKGHSHVYWYRQLPEEGLKFMVYLQKENIIDESGMPKERFSAEFPKEGPSILRIQQVVRGDSAAYFCASSTTGNGGELFFGEGSRLTVL.

V gene TRBV29-1 combines with J gene TRBJ1-2; TRBD1 matches at 10 bases. From germline, CDR1 is SQVTM and CDR2 ANQGSEA. J was trimmed by 3 bases and V by 4 bases; bases with no gene match: 5. There are 14 residues in the CDR3. The CDR3 is CSVGDRGKDYGYTF. The CDR3 DNA is TGCAGCGTTGGGGACAGGGGAAAGGACTATGGCTACACCTTC. Full variable domain (missing parts from reference TRBV29-1 and TRBJ1-2): SAVISQKPSRDICQRGTSLTIQCQVDSQVTMMFWYRQQPGQSLTLIATANQGSEATYESGFVIDKFPISRPNLTFSTLTVSNMSPEDSSIYLCSVGDRGKDYGYTFGSGTRLTVV.

This rearrangement joins TRBV7-9 to TRBJ2-5; 14 bases map to TRBD2. The CDR3 totals 22 residues. With 5 bases clipped from V and 0 bases from J, the junction kept 20 bases outside the gene matches. CDR1 is SEHNR and CDR2 is FQNEAQ in the germline V gene (reference sequence). The CDR3 sequence: CASSSNILAGTSGGEYQETQYF. CDR3 DNA sequence: TGTGCCAGCAGCAGTAACATCCTCGCCGGGACTAGCGGGGGAGAGTACCAAGAGACCCAGTACTTC.

The CDR3 region is CASSQLDSYGYTF. CDR3 nucleotide sequence: TGCGCCAGCAGCCAATTAGACAGCTATGGCTACACCTTC. The gene calls are TRBV4-3 and TRBJ1-2; D perhaps matches TRBD1 (5 bases). The CDR3 extends over 13 amino acids. The ends were cut back, 2 bases at V and 4 bases at J, with 8 bases in the middle. Germline V gives CDR1 LGHNA, CDR2 YSLEER.

The chain couples TRBV21-1 to TRBJ2-7; the table's D gene call, TRBD1, was not cross checked with the DNA. TRBV21-1 is a documented pseudogene. The CDR3 is 11 residues long. This CDR3 is CANRVGREQYV. The CDR3 region has the DNA TGTGCCAACAGGGTTGGGCGCGAGCAGTACGTC.

This chain joins TRBV4-3 and TRBJ1-2; TRBD1 agrees at 9 bases. CDR1 and CDR2 (germline): LGHNA, YSLEER. The V gene end was trimmed by 3 bases and the J gene end by 6 bases; junction bases not matched to a gene: 8. This CDR3 is built from 15 residues. The CDR3, as DNA: TGCGCCAGCAGCCACGGACAGGGGCGCTCGGATGGCTACACCTTC. Protein: CASSHGQGRSDGYTF.

V gene TRBV11-2 combines with J gene TRBJ1-1, with D unclear. The CDR3 loop spans 15 amino acids. V dropped 5 bases and J dropped 4 bases, with 17 bases sitting between them. Per germline, CDR1 SGHAT and CDR2 FQNNGV. Here the CDR3 DNA reads TGTGCCAGCAGCGTCCAGACGGGAGTTGGCACTGAAGCTTTCTTT. Protein: CASSVQTGVGTEAFF.

This clone was picked up a small number of times. The chain links TRBV3-1 (or the pseudogene TRBV3-2) to TRBJ1-6, with D perhaps TRBD1 (5 bases). Trimming removed 4 bases from V and 10 bases from J, with 14 bases in between. This CDR3 is 14 amino acids long. CDR1 LGHDT and CDR2 YNNKEL come from the germline V gene (reference sequence). In nucleotides, the CDR3 is TGTGCCAGCAGCCGGGAGGGCAGGGACTCACCCCTCCACTTT. Amino acid sequence: CASSREGRDSPLHF.

V usage is TRBV7-9 and J usage is TRBJ2-7, with TRBD2 as a possible D gene (5 bases). This CDR3 contains 15 residues. CDR1 SEHNR and CDR2 FQNEAQ come from the germline V gene (reference sequence). Trimming pared 8 bases from V and 3 bases from J, leaving 20 bases between. CDR3 loop: CASSTRDTGIYEQYV. CDR3 in DNA: TGTGCCAGCTCAACTCGGGATACTGGGATCTACGAGCAGTACGTC.

J is TRBJ2-2 and V is TRBV9, with a tentative D call TRBD1 (5 bases). Trimming shortened V by 3 bases and J by 2 bases, and 17 bases separated the two germline ends. The CDR3 runs 17 residues. CDR1 SGDLS and CDR2 YYNGEE come from the germline V gene. The CDR3: CASSGNQGASNTGELFF. The CDR3 region has the DNA TGTGCCAGCAGCGGTAATCAGGGCGCCAGCAACACCGGGGAGCTGTTTTTT.